The 15 T cell receptor beta chains below all came from one sample that was sequenced in a study of cytomegalovirus exposure and HLA in healthy donors. 13 Jbeta primers and 60 Vbeta primers were used for the PCR. Some clones are missing from TCRdb's copy, which holds only in-frame ones; the method was immunoSEQ multiplex PCR. This sample has approximately 70,000 clones, with around four fifths found just once. Sequenced: PBMCs. The receptors come from a man aged 35 to 55 in good health and CMV-seronegative.

The rearrangement joins TRBV27 to TRBJ2-5; TRBD1 matches 9 bases. Germline V gives CDR1 MNHEY, CDR2 SMNVEV (reference sequence). The CDR3 has 15 residues. V lost 5 bases, J lost 5 bases, and 9 bases stayed unmatched. The CDR3, as DNA: TGTGCCAGCAGTCATATTGGACAGGGGCGGGAGACCCAGTACTTC. Amino acids: CASSHIGQGRETQYF.

The rearrangement links TRBV28 to TRBJ2-3; D perhaps matches TRBD1 (5 bases). The V end lost 8 bases, the J end lost 3 bases, and 9 bases lay between the germline ends. CDR1 is MDHEN and CDR2 is SYDVKM in the germline V gene. CDR3 size: 12 residues. The CDR3 DNA reads TGTGCCAGCGGGGCCCCTACAGATACGCAGTATTTT. It is translated as CASGAPTDTQYF.

The V call is TRBV5-6, the J call TRBJ2-3; 7 bases agree with TRBD1. The CDR3 is 14 residues long. V was clipped by 6 bases and J by 4 bases; unmatched bases: 8. Germline CDR1 reads SGHDT; CDR2 reads YYEEEE. The CDR3 sequence is CASILRGFADTQYF. The CDR3, as DNA: TGTGCCAGCATACTCAGGGGGTTCGCAGATACGCAGTATTTT.

V and J are TRBV2 and TRBJ2-2; 11 bases fit TRBD2. In germline, CDR1 is SNHLY, CDR2 FYNNEI. The junction had 4 bases not matched to a gene; V was cut back by 7 bases and J by 3 bases. This CDR3 contains 15 residues. The CDR3 reads CASKGGLADTGELFF. In nucleotides, the CDR3 is TGTGCCAGCAAGGGGGGACTAGCGGACACCGGGGAGCTGTTTTTT.

As to this clone: At one of its ends the junction is not consistent with the germline gene, which may arise from a read error. The rearrangement uses TRBV4-2 and TRBJ2-7; D possibly corresponds to TRBD2 (6 bases). Germline CDR1 and CDR2: LGHNA and YNFKEQ. CDR3 length: 14 residues. This chain's CDR3 is CTSSQIPGGVEQYF. DNA of the CDR3: TGTACCAGCAGCCAAATACCAGGCGGGGTAGAGCAGTACTTC.

In this sample, this clone turned up a few times. Other DNA variants within this sample encode the same CDR3. The chain links TRBV28 to TRBJ2-1; D unresolved. The germline V gene encodes CDR1 MDHEN and CDR2 SYDVKM. Between the trimmed V and J ends, which lost 3 bases and 4 bases, there was a span of 4 bases. The CDR3 totals 12 residues. CDR3 in amino acids: CASSFGYNEQFF. The CDR3 DNA follows: TGTGCCAGCAGTTTCGGGTACAATGAGCAGTTCTTC.

V usage is TRBV6-1 and J usage is TRBJ2-3; TRBD1 matches at 8 bases. Trimming at V came to 4 bases and at J to 2 bases, leaving 2 bases not matched to a gene. This CDR3 region has 14 residues. Per the germline V gene, CDR1 is MNHNS and CDR2 is SASEGT. CDR3 nucleotide sequence: TGTGCCAGCAGTGGGACAGGGCACACAGATACGCAGTATTTT. This sequence encodes CASSGTGHTDTQYF.

The rearrangement uses TRBV15 and TRBJ2-7, with 10 positions matching TRBD2. V lost 0 bases to trimming and J lost 4 bases; unmatched junction nucleotides: 6. CDR1 LNHNV and CDR2 YYDKDF come from the germline V gene (reference sequence). The CDR3 is 16 residues long. CDR3 region: CATSRELAGAGYEQYF. The CDR3 region has the DNA TGTGCCACCAGCAGAGAGCTAGCGGGAGCAGGGTACGAGCAGTACTTC.

The chain joins TRBV25-1 to TRBJ1-4, with 9 bases that match TRBD1. The junction had 12 bases not matched to a gene; V was cut back by 6 bases and J by 1 base. The CDR3 is 18 amino acids. The germline gives CDR1 MGHDK, CDR2 SYGVNS. The CDR3 reads CASSHSSRQGVTNEKLFF. DNA of the CDR3: TGTGCCAGCAGCCACTCCTCAAGACAGGGGGTAACTAATGAAAAACTGTTTTTT.

The genes are TRBV11-2 and TRBJ1-1, with TRBD1 identical over 8 bases. The length of the CDR3 is 15 residues. Per germline, CDR1 SGHAT and CDR2 FQNNGV. The ends lost 4 bases at V and 3 bases at J; junction bases unmatched: 7. CDR3 nucleotide sequence: TGTGCCAGCAGCTCATCGGACAGGGCGGACACTGAAGCTTTCTTT. It specifies CASSSSDRADTEAFF. The entire variable domain, with the rest obtained from reference TRBV11-2 and TRBJ1-1, is as follows: EAGVAQSPRYKIIEKRQSVAFWCNPISGHATLYWYQQILGQGPKLLIQFQNNGVVDDSQLPKDRFSAERLKGVDSTLKIQPAKLEDSAVYLCASSSSDRADTEAFFGQGTRLTVV.

This rearrangement joins TRBV28 to TRBJ2-7, with 7 bases identical to TRBD1. The length of the CDR3 is 13 residues. The V segment lost 2 bases and the J segment 3 bases; nucleotides outside the gene matches: 1. CDR1 is MDHEN, CDR2 SYDVKM, per germline. CDR3: CASSLRTGYEQYF. The CDR3 DNA reads as TGTGCCAGCAGTTTAAGGACAGGCTACGAGCAGTACTTC.

J is TRBJ2-5 and V is TRBV2; D possibly corresponds to TRBD2 (6 bases). The end of the DNA aligns better with TRBJ2-7, so the J call may be wrong. Germline V gene sequence: CDR1 SNHLY, CDR2 FYNNEI. The CDR3 is 13 residues long. The CDR3 sequence: CASEEGGLYEQYF. Here the CDR3 DNA reads TGTGCCAGCGAGGAGGGTGGGCTCTACGAGCAGTACTTC.

V gene TRBV4-1 combines with J gene TRBJ2-1; the match to TRBD2 covers 10 bases. V was pared by 4 bases and J by 2 bases, with 5 bases of the junction left unmatched. The CDR3 length is 16 residues. The germline V gene has CDR1 MGHRA and CDR2 YSYEKL. CDR3 in DNA: TGCGCCAGCAGCCTAGGACTAGCGGTAACCTACAATGAGCAGTTCTTC. As protein: CASSLGLAVTYNEQFF.

The chain joins TRBV19 to TRBJ2-5; 9 bases match TRBD1. The J call is uncertain, as TRBJ2-7 better fits the DNA end. This CDR3 is built from 15 residues. Germline V gene data show CDR1 as LNHDA and CDR2 as SQIVND (reference sequence). This CDR3 reads CASSPGQGRPYEQYF. Written as DNA, the CDR3 is TGTGCCAGTAGTCCGGGACAGGGCCGGCCCTACGAGCAGTACTTC.

The V gene is TRBV12-5, the J gene TRBJ1-3, with D perhaps TRBD1 (5 bases). Germline assignment: CDR1 LGHNT and CDR2 FRNRAP. CDR3 length: 13 residues. V was shortened by 1 base and J by 16 bases, with 17 bases between the two germline ends. CDR3 sequence: CASGLDGPRDLYF. CDR3 coding DNA: TGTGCTAGTGGTTTGGATGGTCCCCGGGACTTGTATTTT.